This T cell receptor (beta chain) stems from a study of blood T cell repertoires in COVID-19. Study-level background: The samples span acute and convalescent COVID-19 from the United States, Italy and Spain. Sample material is recorded as cDNA or gDNA derived from T cells, B-cell-depleted T cells, or PBMCs.

Authors' analysis steps: Amplifying reference gene primers gave estimates of nucleated cell counts. Profiling relied on immunoSEQ multiplex PCR, and the TCRdb table lists in-frame clones only, not all of them. That table supplies the V and J calls and clone size; D and trimming were determined from the DNA. The sample lists fewer than 200,000 clones, roughly 80% occurring once. V was clipped by 7 bases and J by 3 bases, with 9 bases between them. This CDR3 has 12 residues. CDR1 is SNHLY, CDR2 FYNNEI, per germline. The receptor was isolated from a man between 60 and 70 years old with acute or convalescent COVID-19. The sequenced sample was peripheral blood. V is TRBV2 and J is TRBJ1-2; no definite D call. The CDR3 here is CASNAEDYGYTF. In DNA, the CDR3 is TGTGCCAGCAACGCAGAGGACTATGGCTACACCTTC.